The TCR beta chain described here comes from a study of graft-versus-host responses after intestinal transplantation. About the research overall: Anti-thymocyte globulin was used for induction in all recipients, who then took tacrolimus and steroids for two to four years.

V shed 4 bases and J shed 5 bases, with 16 bases lying between them. Germline loops: CDR1 MNHEY, CDR2 SMNVEV (reference sequence). This CDR3 has 15 residues. General study points: Recipient marrow showed GvH clones, some seen first in ileum or blood.

The protocol was immunoSEQ multiplex PCR, while the TCRdb copy is restricted to in-frame clones and leaves out a portion. The sample lists more than 65,000 clones, 90% occurring once. Points on this clone: The target antigen is unknown.

Sequencing was performed on unstimulated CD8+ T cells sorted from spleen or lymph node cells, taken before intestinal transplant. This sequence originates from a human donor who received an intestinal transplant. The gene calls are TRBV27 and TRBJ2-3; a weak D match, TRBD2 (6 bases). CDR3 coding DNA: TGTGCCAGCAGTTCGACTGGACTGGAGGGAGATACGCAGTATTTT. Translation: CASSSTGLEGDTQYF.